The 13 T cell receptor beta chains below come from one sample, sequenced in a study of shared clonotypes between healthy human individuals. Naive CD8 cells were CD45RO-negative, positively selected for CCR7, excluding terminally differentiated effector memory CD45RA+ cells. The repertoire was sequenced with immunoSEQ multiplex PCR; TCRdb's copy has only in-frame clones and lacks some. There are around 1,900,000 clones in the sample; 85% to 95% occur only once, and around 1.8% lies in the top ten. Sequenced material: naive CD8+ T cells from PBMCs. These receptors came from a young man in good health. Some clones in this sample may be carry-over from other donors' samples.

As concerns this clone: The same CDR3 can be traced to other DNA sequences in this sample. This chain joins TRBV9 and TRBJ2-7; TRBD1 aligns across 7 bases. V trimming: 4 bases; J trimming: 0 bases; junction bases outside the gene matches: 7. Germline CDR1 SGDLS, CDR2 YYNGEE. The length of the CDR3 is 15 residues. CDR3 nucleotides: TGTGCCAGCAGCTCCGGGACAGACTTCTCCTACGAGCAGTACTTC. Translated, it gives CASSSGTDFSYEQYF.

CDR3 loop: CASSMNDIIYNEQFF. CDR3 DNA sequence: TGTGCCAGTAGTATGAATGACATTATTTACAATGAGCAGTTCTTC. The gene calls are TRBV19 and TRBJ2-1; D not certain. V lost 3 bases, J lost 4 bases, and 13 bases lay in between. The CDR3 runs 15 residues. Germline V gives CDR1 LNHDA, CDR2 SQIVND (reference sequence).

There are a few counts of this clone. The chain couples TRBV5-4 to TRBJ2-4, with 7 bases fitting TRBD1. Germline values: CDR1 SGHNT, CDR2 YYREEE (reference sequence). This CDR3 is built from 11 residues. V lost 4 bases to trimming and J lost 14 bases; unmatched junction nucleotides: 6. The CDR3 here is CASSPRDSKYF. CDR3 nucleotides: TGTGCCAGCAGCCCCCGGGACAGCAAGTACTTC.

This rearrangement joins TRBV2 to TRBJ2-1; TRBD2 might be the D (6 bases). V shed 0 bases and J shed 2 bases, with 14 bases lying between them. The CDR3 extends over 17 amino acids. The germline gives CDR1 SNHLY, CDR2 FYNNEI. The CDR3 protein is CASSEAGGWGAYNEQFF. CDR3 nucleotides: TGTGCCAGCAGTGAAGCCGGGGGTTGGGGCGCCTACAATGAGCAGTTCTTC.

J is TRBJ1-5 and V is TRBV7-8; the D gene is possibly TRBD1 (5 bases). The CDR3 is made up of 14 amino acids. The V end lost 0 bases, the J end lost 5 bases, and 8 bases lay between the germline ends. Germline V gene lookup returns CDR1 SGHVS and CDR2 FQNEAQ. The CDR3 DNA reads TGTGCCAGCAGCTTAGCGATAGGGGATCAGCCCCAGCATTTT. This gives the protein CASSLAIGDQPQHF.

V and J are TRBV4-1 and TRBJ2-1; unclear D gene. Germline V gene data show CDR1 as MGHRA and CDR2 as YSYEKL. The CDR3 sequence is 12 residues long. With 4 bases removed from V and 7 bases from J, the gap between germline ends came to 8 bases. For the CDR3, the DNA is TGCGCCAGCAGCCCCAACTTGAATGAGCAGTTCTTC. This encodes CASSPNLNEQFF.

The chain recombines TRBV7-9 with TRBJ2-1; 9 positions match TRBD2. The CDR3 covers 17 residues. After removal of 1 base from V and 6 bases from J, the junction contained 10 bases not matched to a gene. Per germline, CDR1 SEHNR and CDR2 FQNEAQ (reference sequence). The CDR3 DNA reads TGTGCCAGCAGCTTAGTCGATAGCGGGGGAATGTTCAATGAGCAGTTCTTC. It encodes CASSLVDSGGMFNEQFF.

As DNA, the CDR3 is TGTGCCAGCAGCTTCTGGGGCGCGGGCTACACCTTC. The encoded protein is CASSFWGAGYTF. The genes are TRBV11-2 and TRBJ1-2; D perhaps matches TRBD1 (5 bases). V shed 3 bases and J shed 8 bases, with 10 bases lying between them. The germline V gene has CDR1 SGHAT and CDR2 FQNNGV. The CDR3 has 12 residues.

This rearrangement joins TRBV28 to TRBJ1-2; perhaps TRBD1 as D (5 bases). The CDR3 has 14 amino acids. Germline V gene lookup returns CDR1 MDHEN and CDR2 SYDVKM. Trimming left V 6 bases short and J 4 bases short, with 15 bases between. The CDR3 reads CASRTPGTSYGYTF. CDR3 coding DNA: TGTGCCAGCAGAACCCCCGGGACTAGCTATGGCTACACCTTC.

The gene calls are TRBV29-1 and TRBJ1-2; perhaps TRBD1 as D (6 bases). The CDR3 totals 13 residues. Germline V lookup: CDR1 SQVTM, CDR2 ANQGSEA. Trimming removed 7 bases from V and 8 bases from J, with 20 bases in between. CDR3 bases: TGCAGCGCCCGAAGGGGGGATGGGCTCGGCTACACCTTC. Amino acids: CSARRGDGLGYTF. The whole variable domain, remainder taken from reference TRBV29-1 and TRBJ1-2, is SAVISQKPSRDICQRGTSLTIQCQVDSQVTMMFWYRQQPGQSLTLIATANQGSEATYESGFVIDKFPISRPNLTFSTLTVSNMSPEDSSIYLCSARRGDGLGYTFGSGTRLTVV.

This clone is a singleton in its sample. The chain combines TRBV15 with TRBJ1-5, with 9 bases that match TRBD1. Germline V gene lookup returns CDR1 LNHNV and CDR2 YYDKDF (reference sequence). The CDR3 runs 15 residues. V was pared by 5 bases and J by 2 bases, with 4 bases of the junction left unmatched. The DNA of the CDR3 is TGTGCCACCAGCTGGCGGGACAGGGGCAATCAGCCCCAGCATTTT. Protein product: CATSWRDRGNQPQHF.

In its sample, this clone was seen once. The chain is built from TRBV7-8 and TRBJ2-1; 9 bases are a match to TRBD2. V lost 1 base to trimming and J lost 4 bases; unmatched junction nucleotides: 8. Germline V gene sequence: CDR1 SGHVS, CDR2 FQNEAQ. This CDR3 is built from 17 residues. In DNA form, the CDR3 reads TGTGCCAGCAGCTTAGATTTCGAGACTAGCGGATACAATGAGCAGTTCTTC. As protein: CASSLDFETSGYNEQFF.

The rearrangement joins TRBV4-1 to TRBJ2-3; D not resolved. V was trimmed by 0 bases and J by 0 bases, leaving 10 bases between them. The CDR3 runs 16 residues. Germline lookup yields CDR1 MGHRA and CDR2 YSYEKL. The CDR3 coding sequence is TGCGCCAGCAGCCAAGATCTGCCGACTAGCACAGATACGCAGTATTTT. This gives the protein CASSQDLPTSTDTQYF.